The 18 T cell receptor beta chains listed next were all sequenced from one sample in a study of blood T cell repertoires in COVID-19 (dated by TCRdb to 2020 to 2022). Libraries were prepared through the immunoSEQ multiplex PCR assay. The immuneACCESS repertoire file appears here via TCRdb, limited to in-frame rearrangements. These files lack a portion of the clones; in checked studies, under half of the deficit traces to unresolved V genes, and the cause of the others is not known. The sample profile shows hundreds of thousands of clones; approximately 90% of them were found once. The top ten hold roughly 3.5% of the sample. The sequencing sample was made of peripheral blood. These receptors all stem from a woman aged 18-29 years who had recovered from COVID-19.

CDR3 nucleotide sequence: TGTGCCACCAGTGATACGCTTCGGGGGGAGCAGTTCTTC. It yields the protein CATSDTLRGEQFF. The rearrangement uses TRBV24-1 and TRBJ2-1, with D perhaps matching TRBD2 (6 bases). The length of the CDR3 is 13 residues. From germline, CDR1 is KGHDR and CDR2 SFDVKD. The V and J ends lost 3 bases and 10 bases respectively, with 12 bases between them.

This clone showed up just once. V and J are TRBV6-6 and TRBJ2-2; D might be TRBD1 (6 bases). Trimming took off 0 bases at V and 3 bases at J, with 11 bases between the two ends. The CDR3 is made up of 16 amino acids. Germline CDR1 and CDR2: MNHNY and SVGAGI (reference sequence). The DNA for the CDR3 is TGTGCCAGCAGTTACTCGCAGGGGCAGGACACCGGGGAGCTGTTTTTT. Translation gives CASSYSQGQDTGELFF.

The CDR3 sequence: CASSLELAGNDEQFF. CDR3 DNA sequence: TGTGCCAGCAGCTTGGAGCTAGCGGGAAATGATGAGCAGTTCTTC. This chain joins TRBV5-6 and TRBJ2-1, with 9 bases lining up with TRBD2. This CDR3 spans 15 amino acids. J lost 8 bases, V lost 0 bases, and 6 bases had no gene match. Germline CDR1 reads SGHDT; CDR2 reads YYEEEE.

The chain is built from TRBV11-2 and TRBJ2-5; no reliable D call. The CDR3 has 15 amino acids. V was pared by 3 bases and J by 3 bases, with 14 bases between. From germline, CDR1 is SGHAT and CDR2 FQNNGV. The CDR3 is CASSFVGWAKETQYF. DNA for the CDR3: TGTGCCAGCAGCTTTGTTGGGTGGGCGAAAGAGACCCAGTACTTC.

This clone showed up just a few times. The chain links TRBV10-3 to TRBJ2-1; 8 nucleotides line up with TRBD2. Per germline, CDR1 ENHRY and CDR2 SYGVKD. V was clipped by 2 bases and J by 8 bases; unmatched bases: 5. The CDR3 consists of 14 residues. The CDR3 loop is CAISEGSGSYEQFF. CDR3 sequence (DNA): TGTGCCATCAGTGAGGGGAGCGGGAGCTATGAGCAGTTCTTC.

CDR3 residues: CASSETLGNQPQHF. DNA for the CDR3: TGTGCCAGCAGTGAGACTCTGGGCAATCAGCCCCAGCATTTT. V is TRBV6-1 and J is TRBJ1-5; D is undetermined. Trimming pared 3 bases from V and 2 bases from J, leaving 8 bases between. The length of the CDR3 is 14 residues. CDR1 is MNHNS, CDR2 SASEGT, per germline.

With regard to this clone: Other nucleotide sequences from this sample produce the same CDR3. This sequence joins TRBV5-6 and TRBJ2-5, with unresolved D. The V gene lost 2 bases and the J gene lost 5 bases, with 4 bases spanning the gap. This CDR3 is 11 amino acids long. Germline CDR1 is SGHDT and CDR2 is YYEEEE. The CDR3 bases are TGTGCCAGCAGCTTACTGGAGACCCAGTACTTC. Translation gives CASSLLETQYF.

This chain connects TRBV6-5 to TRBJ1-1, with 8 positions matching TRBD1. CDR1 and CDR2 from the germline V gene are MNHEY and SVGAGI. The CDR3 runs to 15 residues. Trimming cost V 7 bases and J 1 base; bases outside gene matches: 8. The CDR3 loop reads CASTTGGLKNTEAFF. For the CDR3, the DNA is TGTGCCAGCACAACAGGGGGGTTAAAGAACACTGAAGCTTTCTTT.

The chain couples TRBV19 to TRBJ2-5; 9 positions match TRBD2. V dropped 7 bases and J dropped 6; count of bases not matched to a gene: 9. Germline V lookup: CDR1 LNHDA, CDR2 SQIVND (reference sequence). CDR3 size: 14 residues. The DNA of the CDR3 is TGTGCCAGTACGGGGGTAGCGGGAGTGCAGACCCAGTACTTC. The encoded protein is CASTGVAGVQTQYF. Full variable domain (remainder filled in from reference TRBV19 and TRBJ2-5): DGGITQSPKYLFRKEGQNVTLSCEQNLNHDAMYWYRQDPGQGLRLIYYSQIVNDFQKGDIAEGYSVSREKKESFPLTVTSAQKNPTAFYLCASTGVAGVQTQYFGPGTRLLVL.

The rearrangement joins TRBV7-8 to TRBJ2-1; D gene uncertain. CDR1 is SGHVS, CDR2 FQNEAQ, per germline. V dropped 2 bases and J dropped 7 bases, with 18 bases sitting between them. The CDR3 runs 16 residues. The CDR3 here is CASSLTSQVYRNEQFF. CDR3 nucleotide sequence: TGTGCCAGCAGCTTAACGTCGCAGGTATATAGAAATGAGCAGTTCTTC. Filled out from reference TRBV7-8 and TRBJ2-1, the complete variable domain reads GAGVSQSPRYKVAKRGQDVALRCDPISGHVSLFWYQQALGQGPEFLTYFQNEAQLDKSGLPSDRFFAERPEGSVSTLKIQRTQQEDSAVYLCASSLTSQVYRNEQFFGPGTRLTVL.

The chain is built from TRBV7-2 and TRBJ1-1, with D possibly being TRBD1 (5 bases). This CDR3 comprises 13 residues. Between the trimmed V and J ends, which lost 5 bases and 11 bases, there was a span of 18 bases. Germline V gene lookup returns CDR1 SGHTA and CDR2 FQGNSA. The CDR3 DNA reads TGTGCCAGCAGCCACTACCCGGAGGAGGGGGCTTTCTTT. This encodes CASSHYPEEGAFF.

The chain's CDR3 is CASSAQENQPQHF. CDR3 coding DNA: TGTGCCAGCAGCGCACAGGAGAATCAGCCCCAGCATTTT. The V and J genes are TRBV7-9 and TRBJ1-5; possibly TRBD1 for D (5 bases). The germline V and J ends were trimmed by 5 bases and 4 bases, with 9 bases remaining between them. This CDR3 contains 13 residues. CDR1 is SEHNR and CDR2 is FQNEAQ in the germline V gene (reference sequence).

V gene TRBV7-9 combines with J gene TRBJ1-1; D possibly corresponds to TRBD1 (6 bases). The V and J ends lost 7 bases and 2 bases respectively, with 17 bases between them. The CDR3 extends over 15 amino acids. In germline, CDR1 is SEHNR, CDR2 FQNEAQ (reference sequence). The CDR3: CASTLPDSRNTEAFF. CDR3 sequence (DNA): TGTGCCAGCACCCTCCCGGACAGTAGAAACACTGAAGCTTTCTTT.

J is TRBJ1-3 and V is TRBV15; D perhaps matches TRBD1 (5 bases). V was trimmed by 2 bases and J by 0 bases, leaving 11 bases between them. The CDR3 runs to 16 residues. Germline-derived CDR1 and CDR2 are LNHNV and YYDKDF (reference sequence). The CDR3 DNA sequence: TGTGCCACCAGCAGACAGGGTACCTACTCTGGAAACACCATATATTTT. Translating it yields CATSRQGTYSGNTIYF.

V is TRBV6-1 and J is TRBJ1-2; 7 bases are shared with TRBD1. The germline gives CDR1 MNHNS, CDR2 SASEGT. With 1 base clipped from V and 1 base from J, the junction kept 15 bases outside the gene matches. The CDR3 length is 19 residues. CDR3 loop: CASSEGLRGTDAVNYGYTF. CDR3 DNA sequence: TGTGCCAGCAGTGAAGGATTAAGGGGGACAGATGCCGTTAACTATGGCTACACCTTC.

This chain connects TRBV11-2 to TRBJ2-3; possibly TRBD1 for D (5 bases). V lost 4 bases, J lost 0 bases, and 11 bases lay in between. The germline V gene encodes CDR1 SGHAT and CDR2 FQNNGV. The CDR3 sequence is 15 residues long. The CDR3 loop is CASSSGAVSTDTQYF. The CDR3 DNA reads TGTGCCAGCAGCTCTGGGGCTGTTAGCACAGATACGCAGTATTTT.

This clone was detected only once. The chain has TRBV7-9 and TRBJ1-2; D is unclear. V gave up 5 bases and J gave up 4 bases, with 11 bases separating them. Germline assignment: CDR1 SEHNR and CDR2 FQNEAQ (reference sequence). This CDR3 has 13 residues. The CDR3 DNA reads as TGTGCCAGCAGCCCACAGAGCTTCTATGGCTACACCTTC. The encoded protein is CASSPQSFYGYTF.

This CDR3 reads CASSTGYRYGYTF. The CDR3 DNA reads as TGTGCCAGCAGCACAGGGTATCGCTATGGCTACACCTTC. This rearrangement joins TRBV2 to TRBJ1-2, with a possible D match to TRBD1 (6 bases). Per germline, CDR1 SNHLY and CDR2 FYNNEI. Trimming removed 6 bases from V and 4 bases from J, with 12 bases in between. The CDR3 length is 13 residues.